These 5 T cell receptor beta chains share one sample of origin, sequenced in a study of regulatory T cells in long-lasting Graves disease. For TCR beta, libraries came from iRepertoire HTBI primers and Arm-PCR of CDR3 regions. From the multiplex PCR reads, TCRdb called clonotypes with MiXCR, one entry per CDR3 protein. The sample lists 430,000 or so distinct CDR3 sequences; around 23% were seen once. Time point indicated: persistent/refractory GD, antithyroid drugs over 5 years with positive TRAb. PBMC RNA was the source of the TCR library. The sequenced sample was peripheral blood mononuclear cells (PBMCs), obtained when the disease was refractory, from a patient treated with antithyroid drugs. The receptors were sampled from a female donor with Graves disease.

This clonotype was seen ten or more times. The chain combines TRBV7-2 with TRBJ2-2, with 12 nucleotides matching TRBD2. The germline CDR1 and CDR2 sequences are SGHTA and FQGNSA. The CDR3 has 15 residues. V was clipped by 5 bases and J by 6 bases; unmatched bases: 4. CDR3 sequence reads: CASSTLAGGPGELFF. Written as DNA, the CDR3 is TGTGCCAGCAGCACTCTAGCGGGAGGGCCCGGGGAGCTGTTTTTT.

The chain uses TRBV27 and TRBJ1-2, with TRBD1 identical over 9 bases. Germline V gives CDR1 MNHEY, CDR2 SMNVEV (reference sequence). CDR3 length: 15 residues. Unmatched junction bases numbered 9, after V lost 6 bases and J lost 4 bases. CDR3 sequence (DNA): TGTGCCAGCAGAATGCCGGGACAGGGAATCTATGGCTACACCTTC. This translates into CASRMPGQGIYGYTF.

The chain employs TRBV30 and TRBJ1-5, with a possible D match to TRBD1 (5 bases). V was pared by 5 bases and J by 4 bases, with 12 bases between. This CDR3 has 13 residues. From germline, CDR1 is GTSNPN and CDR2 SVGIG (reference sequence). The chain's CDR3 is CAWGEAGNQPQHF. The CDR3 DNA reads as TGTGCCTGGGGGGAAGCAGGGAATCAGCCCCAGCATTTT.

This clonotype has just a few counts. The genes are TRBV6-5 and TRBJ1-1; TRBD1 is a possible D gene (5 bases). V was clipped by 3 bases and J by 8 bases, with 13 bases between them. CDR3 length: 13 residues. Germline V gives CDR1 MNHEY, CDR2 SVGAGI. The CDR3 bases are TGTGCCAGCAGTTATAGGAGGGGCTCCGAAGCTTTCTTT. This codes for CASSYRRGSEAFF.

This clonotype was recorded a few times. DNA of the CDR3: TGTGCCAGCAGAGTACAGGAGCTACCGGGCGAGCAGTACTTC. It yields the protein CASRVQELPGEQYF. The chain combines TRBV2 with TRBJ2-7, with D maybe TRBD1 (5 bases). This CDR3 contains 14 residues. Germline loops: CDR1 SNHLY, CDR2 FYNNEI. Trimming left V 6 bases short and J 6 bases short, with 18 bases between.